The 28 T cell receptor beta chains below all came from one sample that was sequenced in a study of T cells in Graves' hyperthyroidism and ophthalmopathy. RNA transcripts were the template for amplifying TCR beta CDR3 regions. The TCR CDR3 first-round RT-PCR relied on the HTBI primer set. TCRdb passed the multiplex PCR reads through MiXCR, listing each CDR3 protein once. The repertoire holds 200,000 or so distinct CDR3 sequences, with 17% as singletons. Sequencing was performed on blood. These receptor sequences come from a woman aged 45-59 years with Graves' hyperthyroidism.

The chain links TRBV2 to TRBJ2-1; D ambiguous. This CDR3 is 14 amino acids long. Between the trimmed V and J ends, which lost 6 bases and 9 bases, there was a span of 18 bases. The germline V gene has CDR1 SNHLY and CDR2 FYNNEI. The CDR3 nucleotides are TGTGCCAGCAGGGGTTCAATCGACGACGGTGAGCAGTTCTTC. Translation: CASRGSIDDGEQFF. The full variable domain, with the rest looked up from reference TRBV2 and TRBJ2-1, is EPEVTQTPSHQVTQMGQEVILRCVPISNHLYFYWYRQILGQKVEFLVSFYNNEISEKSEIFDDQFSVERPDGSNFTLKIRSTKLEDSAMYFCASRGSIDDGEQFFGPGTRLTVL.

This CDR3 reads CSARGVGKIASSYNSPLHF. CDR3 nucleotide sequence: TGCAGTGCTAGGGGGGTCGGGAAAATCGCCAGCTCCTATAATTCACCCCTCCACTTT. J is TRBJ1-6 and V is TRBV20-1; perhaps TRBD1 as D (5 bases). Deletions cut 3 bases from V and 0 bases from J, with 21 bases between. CDR3 length: 19 amino acids. From germline, CDR1 is DFQATT and CDR2 SNEGSKA (reference sequence).

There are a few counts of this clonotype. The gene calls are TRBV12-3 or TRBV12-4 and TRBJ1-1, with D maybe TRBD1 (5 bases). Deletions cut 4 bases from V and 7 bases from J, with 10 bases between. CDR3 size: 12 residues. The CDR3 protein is CASSSGAHEAFF. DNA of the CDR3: TGTGCCAGCAGTTCTGGGGCGCATGAAGCTTTCTTT.

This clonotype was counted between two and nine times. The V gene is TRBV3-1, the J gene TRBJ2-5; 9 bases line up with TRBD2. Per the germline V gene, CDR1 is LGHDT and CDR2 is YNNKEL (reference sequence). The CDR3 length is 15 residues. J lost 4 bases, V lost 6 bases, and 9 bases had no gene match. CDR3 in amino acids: CASRKKREVLETQYF. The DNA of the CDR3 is TGTGCCAGCAGAAAAAAGCGGGAGGTTTTAGAGACCCAGTACTTC.

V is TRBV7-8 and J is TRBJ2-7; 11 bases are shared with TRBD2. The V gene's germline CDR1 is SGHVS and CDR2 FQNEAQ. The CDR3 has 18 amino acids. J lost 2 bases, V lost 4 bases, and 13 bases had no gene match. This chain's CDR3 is CASSSASGTSGPAYEQYF. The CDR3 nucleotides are TGTGCCAGCAGCTCCGCATCCGGGACTAGCGGTCCTGCCTACGAGCAGTACTTC.

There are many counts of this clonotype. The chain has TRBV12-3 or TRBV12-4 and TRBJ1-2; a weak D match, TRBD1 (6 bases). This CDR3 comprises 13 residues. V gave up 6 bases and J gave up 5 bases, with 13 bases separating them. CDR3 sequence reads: CASREGGWYGYTF. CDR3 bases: TGTGCCAGCAGAGAGGGGGGTTGGTATGGCTACACCTTC.

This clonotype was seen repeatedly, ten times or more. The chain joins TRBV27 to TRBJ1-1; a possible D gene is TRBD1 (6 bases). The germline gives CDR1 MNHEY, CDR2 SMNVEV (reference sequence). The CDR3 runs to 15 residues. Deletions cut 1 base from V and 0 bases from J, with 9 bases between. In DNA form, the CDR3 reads TGTGCCAGCAGTTTATTGGGGACAATGAACACTGAAGCTTTCTTT. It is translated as CASSLLGTMNTEAFF.

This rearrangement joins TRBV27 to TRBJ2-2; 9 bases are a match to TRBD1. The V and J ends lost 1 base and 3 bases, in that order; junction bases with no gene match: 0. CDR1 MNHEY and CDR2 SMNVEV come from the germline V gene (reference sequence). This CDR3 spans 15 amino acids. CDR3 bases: TGTGCCAGCAGTTTATGGGACAGGGACACCGGGGAGCTGTTTTTT. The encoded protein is CASSLWDRDTGELFF.

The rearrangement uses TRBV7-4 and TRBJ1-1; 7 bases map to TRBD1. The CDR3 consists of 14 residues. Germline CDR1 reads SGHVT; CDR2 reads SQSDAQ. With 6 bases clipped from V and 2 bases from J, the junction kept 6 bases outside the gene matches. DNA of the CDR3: TGTGCCAGCAGGAGCAGGGGGAACAACACTGAAGCTTTCTTT. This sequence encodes CASRSRGNNTEAFF. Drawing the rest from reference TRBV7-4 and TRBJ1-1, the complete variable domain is GAGVSQSPRYKVAKRGRDVALRCDSISGHVTLYWYRQTLGQGSEVLTYSQSDAQRDKSGRPSGRFSAERPERSVSTLKIQRTEQGDSAVYLCASRSRGNNTEAFFGQGTRLTVV.

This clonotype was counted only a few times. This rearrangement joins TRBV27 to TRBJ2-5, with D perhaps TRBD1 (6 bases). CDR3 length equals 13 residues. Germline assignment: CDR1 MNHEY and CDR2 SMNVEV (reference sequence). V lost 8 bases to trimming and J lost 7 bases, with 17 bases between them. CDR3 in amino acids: CASSDTGTSTQYF. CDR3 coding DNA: TGTGCCAGCTCAGACACAGGGACCTCGACCCAGTACTTC.

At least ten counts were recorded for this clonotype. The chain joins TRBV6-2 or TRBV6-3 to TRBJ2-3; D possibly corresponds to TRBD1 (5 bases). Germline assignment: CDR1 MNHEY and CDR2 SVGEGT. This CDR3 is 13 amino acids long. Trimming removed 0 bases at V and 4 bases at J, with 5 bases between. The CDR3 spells CASSYSTADTQYF. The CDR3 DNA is TGTGCCAGCAGTTACTCGACAGCAGATACGCAGTATTTT.

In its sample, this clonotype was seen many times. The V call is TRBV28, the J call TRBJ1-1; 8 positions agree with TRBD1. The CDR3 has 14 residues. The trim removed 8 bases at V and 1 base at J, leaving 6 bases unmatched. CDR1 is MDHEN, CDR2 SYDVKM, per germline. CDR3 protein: CASLAGTGNTEAFF. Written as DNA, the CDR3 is TGTGCCAGCCTCGCCGGGACAGGGAACACTGAAGCTTTCTTT.

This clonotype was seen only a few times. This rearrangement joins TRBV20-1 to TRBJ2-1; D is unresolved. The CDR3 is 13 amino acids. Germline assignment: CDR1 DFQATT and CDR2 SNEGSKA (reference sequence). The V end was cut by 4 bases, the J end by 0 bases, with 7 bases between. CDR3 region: CSATTVSYNEQFF. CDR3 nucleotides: TGCAGTGCTACCACGGTCTCCTACAATGAGCAGTTCTTC.

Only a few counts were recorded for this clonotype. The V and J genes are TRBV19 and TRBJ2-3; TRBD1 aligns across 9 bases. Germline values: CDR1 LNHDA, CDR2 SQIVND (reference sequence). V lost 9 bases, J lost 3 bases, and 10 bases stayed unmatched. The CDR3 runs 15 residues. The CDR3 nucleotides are TGTGCCAGCACCTATACAGGGGGCAAAACAGATACGCAGTATTTT. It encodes CASTYTGGKTDTQYF.

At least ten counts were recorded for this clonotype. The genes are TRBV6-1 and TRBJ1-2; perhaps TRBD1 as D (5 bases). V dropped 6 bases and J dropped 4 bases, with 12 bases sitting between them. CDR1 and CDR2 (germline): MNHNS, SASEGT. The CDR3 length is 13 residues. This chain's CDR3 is CASRGGVGYGYTF. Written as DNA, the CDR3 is TGTGCCAGCAGAGGAGGGGTGGGCTATGGCTACACCTTC.

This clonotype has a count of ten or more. The CDR3 sequence is CSASRRGSSYNEQFF. CDR3 in DNA: TGCAGTGCTAGTCGCCGGGGAAGCTCCTACAATGAGCAGTTCTTC. This chain links TRBV20-1 with TRBJ2-1; weak D call: TRBD2 (5 bases). The CDR3 runs to 15 residues. Germline CDR1 is DFQATT and CDR2 is SNEGSKA (reference sequence). Trimming shortened V by 3 bases and J by 0 bases, and 12 bases separated the two germline ends.

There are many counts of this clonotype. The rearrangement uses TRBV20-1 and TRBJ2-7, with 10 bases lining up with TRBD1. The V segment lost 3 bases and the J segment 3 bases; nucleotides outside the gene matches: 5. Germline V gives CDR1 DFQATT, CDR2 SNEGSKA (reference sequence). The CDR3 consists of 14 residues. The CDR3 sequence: CSASIGTGDYEQYF. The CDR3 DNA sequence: TGCAGTGCTAGTATTGGGACAGGGGACTACGAGCAGTACTTC.

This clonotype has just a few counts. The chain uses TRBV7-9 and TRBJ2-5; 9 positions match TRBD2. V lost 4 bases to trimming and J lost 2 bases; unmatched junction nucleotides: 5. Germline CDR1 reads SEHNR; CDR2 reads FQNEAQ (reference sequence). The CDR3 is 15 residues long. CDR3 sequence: CASSSSGIGQETQYF. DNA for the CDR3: TGTGCCAGCAGCTCTAGCGGGATTGGTCAAGAGACCCAGTACTTC.

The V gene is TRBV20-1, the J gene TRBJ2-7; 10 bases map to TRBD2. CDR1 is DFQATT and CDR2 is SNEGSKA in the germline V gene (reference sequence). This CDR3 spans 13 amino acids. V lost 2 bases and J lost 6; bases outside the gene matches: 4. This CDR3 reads CSARLAGVSEQYF. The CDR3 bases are TGCAGTGCTAGACTAGCGGGAGTGTCCGAGCAGTACTTC.

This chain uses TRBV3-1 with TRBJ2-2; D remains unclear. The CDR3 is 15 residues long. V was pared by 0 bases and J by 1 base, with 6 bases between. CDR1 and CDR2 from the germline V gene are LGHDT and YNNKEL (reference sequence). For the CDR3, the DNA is TGTGCCAGCAGCCAAGAGCTGATGAACACCGGGGAGCTGTTTTTT. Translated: CASSQELMNTGELFF.

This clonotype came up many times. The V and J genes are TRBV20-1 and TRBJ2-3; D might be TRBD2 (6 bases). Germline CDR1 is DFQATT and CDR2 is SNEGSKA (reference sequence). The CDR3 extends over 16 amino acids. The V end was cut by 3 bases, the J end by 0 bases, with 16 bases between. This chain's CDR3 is CSASSVAASSTDTQYF. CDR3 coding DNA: TGCAGTGCTAGTTCCGTAGCGGCATCTAGCACAGATACGCAGTATTTT.

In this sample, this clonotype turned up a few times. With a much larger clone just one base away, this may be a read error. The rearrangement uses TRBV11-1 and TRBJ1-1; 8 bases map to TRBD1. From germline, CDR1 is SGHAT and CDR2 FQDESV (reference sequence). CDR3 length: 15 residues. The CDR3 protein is CASSHVQGANAEAFF. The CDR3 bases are TGTGCCAGCAGCCATGTCCAGGGGGCGAACGCTGAAGCTTTCTTT.

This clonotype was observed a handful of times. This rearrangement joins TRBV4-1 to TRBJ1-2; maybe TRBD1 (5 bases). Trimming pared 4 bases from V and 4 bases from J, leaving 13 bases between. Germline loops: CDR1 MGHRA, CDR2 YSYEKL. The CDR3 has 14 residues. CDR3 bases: TGCGCCAGCAGCCCCCGGGACGCGAGCTATGGCTACACCTTC. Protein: CASSPRDASYGYTF.

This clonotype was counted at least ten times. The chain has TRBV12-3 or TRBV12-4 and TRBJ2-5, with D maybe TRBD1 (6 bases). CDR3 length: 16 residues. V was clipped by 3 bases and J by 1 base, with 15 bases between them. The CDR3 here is CASSFSTGRIQETQYF. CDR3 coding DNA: TGTGCCAGCAGTTTTAGTACAGGGAGAATCCAAGAGACCCAGTACTTC.

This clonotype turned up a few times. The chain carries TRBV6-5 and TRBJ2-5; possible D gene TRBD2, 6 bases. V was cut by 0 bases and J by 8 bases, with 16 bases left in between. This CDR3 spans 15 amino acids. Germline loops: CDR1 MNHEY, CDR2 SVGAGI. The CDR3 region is CASSYSGGVFFTQYF. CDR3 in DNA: TGTGCCAGCAGTTACTCTGGCGGGGTTTTTTTCACCCAGTACTTC.

The CDR3 here is CASSLRGGGGGQETQYF. CDR3 DNA sequence: TGTGCCAGCAGCCTCCGGGGGGGGGGCGGAGGCCAAGAGACCCAGTACTTC. The chain employs TRBV28 and TRBJ2-5; 8 nucleotides line up with TRBD2. CDR1 is MDHEN and CDR2 is SYDVKM in the germline V gene. V lost 6 bases to trimming and J lost 1 base; unmatched junction nucleotides: 13. This CDR3 is 17 amino acids long.

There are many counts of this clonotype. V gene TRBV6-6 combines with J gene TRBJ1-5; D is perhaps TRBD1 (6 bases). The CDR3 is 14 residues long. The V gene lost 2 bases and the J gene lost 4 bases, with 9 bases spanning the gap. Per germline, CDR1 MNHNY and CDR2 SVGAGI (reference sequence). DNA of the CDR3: TGTGCCAGCAGTTACGACAGGTTGAATCAGCCCCAGCATTTT. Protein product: CASSYDRLNQPQHF.

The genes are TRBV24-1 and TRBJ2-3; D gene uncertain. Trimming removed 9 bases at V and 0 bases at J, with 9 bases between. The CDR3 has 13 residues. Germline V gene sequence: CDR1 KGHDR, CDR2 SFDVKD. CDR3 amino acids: CATARKSTDTQYF. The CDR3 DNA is TGTGCCACCGCGCGGAAAAGCACAGATACGCAGTATTTT.